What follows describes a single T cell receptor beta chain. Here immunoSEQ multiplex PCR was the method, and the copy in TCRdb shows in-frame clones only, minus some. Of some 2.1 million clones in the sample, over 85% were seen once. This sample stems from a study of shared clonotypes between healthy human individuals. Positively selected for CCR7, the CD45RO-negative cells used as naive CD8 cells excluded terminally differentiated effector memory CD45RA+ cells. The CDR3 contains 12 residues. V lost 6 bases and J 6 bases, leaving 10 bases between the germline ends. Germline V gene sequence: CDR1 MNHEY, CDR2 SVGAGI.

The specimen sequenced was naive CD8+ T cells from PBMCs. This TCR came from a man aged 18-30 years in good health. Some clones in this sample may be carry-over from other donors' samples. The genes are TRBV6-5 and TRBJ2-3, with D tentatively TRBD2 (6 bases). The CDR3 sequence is CASSSEGDTQYF. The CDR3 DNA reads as TGTGCCAGCAGCTCGGAGGGGGATACGCAGTATTTT.